The 16 T cell receptor beta chains below were found in one sample sequenced in a study of OX40 agonist ivuxolimab in advanced cancers. Libraries were prepared by immunoSEQ multiplex PCR; TCRdb keeps only in-frame clonotypes and omits some of them. Altogether around 64,000 clones are present, around four fifths being singletons, with the ten largest covering more than 2%. The sample consisted of CD4+ or CD8+ T cells sorted from blood, taken in a trial of the OX40 agonist ivuxolimab. The receptors were sampled from an adult with an advanced solid tumor such as melanoma, head and neck, liver or kidney cancer.

The chain uses TRBV7-6 and TRBJ1-5; D is possibly TRBD1 (5 bases). Trimming cost V 5 bases and J 6 bases, with 17 bases left between them. Germline lookup yields CDR1 SGHVS and CDR2 FNYEAQ. This CDR3 comprises 15 residues. Here the CDR3 reads CASSRTGGRGQPQHF. CDR3 bases: TGTGCCAGCAGCCGTACGGGAGGGAGGGGTCAGCCCCAGCATTTT.

The CDR3 region is CASSLERGPQRTQYF. DNA for the CDR3: TGTGCCAGCAGCTTGGAGCGTGGGCCGCAACGGACCCAGTACTTC. The J gene is TRBJ2-5, the V gene TRBV5-6; D is ambiguous. V shed 0 bases and J shed 7 bases, with 16 bases lying between them. This CDR3 region has 15 residues. In germline, CDR1 is SGHDT, CDR2 YYEEEE. The whole variable domain, remainder taken from reference TRBV5-6 and TRBJ2-5, is DAGVTQSPTHLIKTRGQQVTLRCSPKSGHDTVSWYQQALGQGPQFIFQYYEEEERQRGNFPDRFSGHQFPNYSSELNVNALLLGDSALYLCASSLERGPQRTQYFGPGTRLLVL.

The chain combines TRBV7-6 with TRBJ1-2, with 7 bases aligning to TRBD1. Germline trimming cut 3 bases from V and 8 bases from J; bases unmatched to any gene: 15. The CDR3 extends over 16 amino acids. Germline CDR1 reads SGHVS; CDR2 reads FNYEAQ. The CDR3 protein is CASSFGPTGASGGYTF. The CDR3 bases are TGTGCCAGCAGCTTTGGTCCTACAGGGGCCTCAGGGGGCTACACCTTC.

This clone was seen only a few times. The chain couples TRBV4-1 to TRBJ1-3; a possible D gene is TRBD1 (6 bases). This CDR3 comprises 17 residues. Looked up from germline, CDR1 is MGHRA and CDR2 is YSYEKL. V was cut by 4 bases and J by 1 base, with 17 bases left in between. The CDR3 DNA reads as TGCGCCAGCAGCCGAGGGGGGCCCGTCATGTCTGGAAACACCATATATTTT. Protein: CASSRGGPVMSGNTIYF.

This clone turned up a few times. V gene TRBV19 combines with J gene TRBJ2-3; D not certain. Germline V gene lookup returns CDR1 LNHDA and CDR2 SQIVND (reference sequence). This CDR3 has 14 amino acids. With 2 bases removed from V and 4 bases from J, the gap between germline ends came to 10 bases. The CDR3 sequence: CASSIRRSPDTQYF. The CDR3 region has the DNA TGTGCCAGTAGTATACGTAGATCGCCAGATACGCAGTATTTT.

This rearrangement joins TRBV25-1 to TRBJ2-7; 7 bases are a match to TRBD1. Germline CDR1 reads MGHDK; CDR2 reads SYGVNS. The CDR3 has 14 amino acids. The ends lost 4 bases at V and 2 bases at J; junction bases unmatched: 5. The CDR3 sequence: CASSGRDSTYEQYF. The CDR3 nucleotides read TGTGCCAGCAGTGGAAGGGACAGCACCTACGAGCAGTACTTC.

The CDR3 spells CATSVGTDGNEKLFF. The CDR3 bases are TGTGCCACCAGCGTCGGGACAGACGGAAATGAAAAACTGTTTTTT. The rearrangement joins TRBV15 to TRBJ1-4, with TRBD1 matching over 7 bases. Germline V CDR1 and CDR2: LNHNV, YYDKDF (reference sequence). This CDR3 comprises 15 residues. V gave up 5 bases and J gave up 5 bases; unmatched junction bases: 8.

The chain employs TRBV5-1 and TRBJ2-1; 7 bases line up with TRBD1. CDR1 and CDR2 from the germline V gene are SGHRS and YFSETQ. Germline trimming cut 1 base from V and 0 bases from J; bases unmatched to any gene: 13. The CDR3 runs 19 residues. The CDR3 DNA reads TGCGCCAGCAGCTTGCCGAAGTCCCGACAGGGAAGCTCCTACAATGAGCAGTTCTTC. Translated, it gives CASSLPKSRQGSSYNEQFF.

CDR3 in amino acids: CASSLTGRREQYF. Written as DNA, the CDR3 is TGTGCCAGCAGTTTGACAGGCCGACGCGAGCAGTACTTC. The chain links TRBV6-6 to TRBJ2-7; D is perhaps TRBD1 (6 bases). V dropped 4 bases and J dropped 6 bases, with 13 bases sitting between them. Looked up from germline, CDR1 is MNHNY and CDR2 is SVGAGI (reference sequence). The CDR3 is 13 residues long.

J is TRBJ2-7 and V is TRBV7-9, with D perhaps matching TRBD1 or TRBD2 (5 bases each). Trimming took off 6 bases at V and 2 bases at J, with 14 bases between the two ends. CDR3 size: 14 residues. Germline CDR1 is SEHNR and CDR2 is FQNEAQ (reference sequence). CDR3 sequence: CASRQDLGAYEQYF. DNA of the CDR3: TGTGCCAGCAGACAGGACTTGGGCGCCTACGAGCAGTACTTC.

V gene TRBV4-1 combines with J gene TRBJ1-4; D ambiguous. Germline V gives CDR1 MGHRA, CDR2 YSYEKL. The CDR3 spans 15 residues. Trimming took off 1 base at V and 4 bases at J, with 10 bases between the two ends. Here the CDR3 reads CASSQVELHNEKLFF. In DNA, the CDR3 is TGCGCCAGCAGCCAAGTTGAACTGCATAATGAAAAACTGTTTTTT.

This rearrangement joins TRBV10-2 to TRBJ1-6, with 8 bases matching TRBD1. After removal of 4 bases from V and 10 bases from J, the junction contained 3 bases not matched to a gene. This CDR3 contains 13 residues. Looked up from germline, CDR1 is WSHSY and CDR2 is SAAADI. For the CDR3, the DNA is TGCGCCAGCAGTGTACAGGGGGGATCACCCCTCCACTTT. Its protein is CASSVQGGSPLHF.

The chain recombines TRBV21-1 with TRBJ2-7; TRBD1 was called by the table and not checked on the DNA. TRBV21-1 counts as a pseudogene. The length of the CDR3 is 14 residues. CDR3 sequence reads: CASSTGTGAYEQYF. For the CDR3, the DNA is TGTGCCAGCAGCACCGGGACAGGGGCCTACGAGCAGTACTTC.

CDR3 loop: CASSYYRAYNEQFF. The CDR3 DNA follows: TGTGCCAGCAGTTATTATAGGGCCTACAATGAGCAGTTCTTC. The chain combines TRBV6-5 with TRBJ2-1; D unresolved. The germline V and J ends were trimmed by 3 bases and 2 bases, with 8 bases remaining between them. The CDR3 is 14 residues long. The germline V gene has CDR1 MNHEY and CDR2 SVGAGI.

By its share, this clone is medium-sized. Written as DNA, the CDR3 is TGTGCCAGCAGCACACAGAACACCGGGGAGCTGTTTTTT. As protein: CASSTQNTGELFF. The chain joins TRBV7-9 to TRBJ2-2; D uncertain. V lost 5 bases to trimming and J lost 1 base, with 5 bases between them. The CDR3 has 13 amino acids. Per germline, CDR1 SEHNR and CDR2 FQNEAQ (reference sequence).

CDR3: CASSLERVTEAFF. In DNA, the CDR3 is TGTGCCAGCAGCTTAGAGAGGGTCACTGAAGCTTTCTTT. The chain has TRBV7-9 and TRBJ1-1; D remains unclear. This CDR3 spans 13 amino acids. Germline lookup yields CDR1 SEHNR and CDR2 FQNEAQ (reference sequence). Trimming cost V 1 base and J 4 bases, with 7 bases left between them.